This T cell receptor (beta chain) was obtained from a study of monozygotic twins with inflammatory bowel disease. Study conclusions and caveats: No detectable difference in repertoire similarity separated concordant from discordant twins, possibly as a result of limited power.

TCRdb processed the 5' RACE reads again and assigns one entry to each CDR3 protein, with no DNA. The data include approximately 330,000 distinct CDR3 sequences; the top ten clones carry under 2.5%. The germline V gene has CDR1 SGHRS and CDR2 YFSETQ. This CDR3 contains 15 residues. About this clonotype: Its antigen is unknown.

Sequencing was carried out using blood. This clonotype was sampled from a human donor with ulcerative colitis or Crohn's disease, or a healthy co-twin of an affected twin (not recorded which). The genes are TRBV5-1 and TRBJ1-3. The chain's CDR3 is CASSLDGSSGNTIYF.